A single sample is the source of the 26 T cell receptor beta chains below, sequenced in a study of shared clonotypes between healthy human individuals. This table comes from immunoSEQ multiplex PCR, and its TCRdb copy is limited to in-frame clones, with some not included. The sample comprises 450,000 or so clones, over 60% of which are singletons, and more than 10% rests with the top ten. Material for sequencing was PBMCs. All receptors come from a woman between 35 and 50 years old in good health. Some clones in this sample may be carry-over from other donors' samples.

This chain uses TRBV6-1 with TRBJ1-1; D perhaps matches TRBD1 (6 bases). Trimming took 10 bases from V and 0 from J, leaving 18 bases between them. Germline values: CDR1 MNHNS, CDR2 SASEGT. The CDR3 has 15 amino acids. In nucleotides, the CDR3 is TGTGCCACCCGAGATACTGGACAGATGAACACTGAAGCTTTCTTT. Its protein is CATRDTGQMNTEAFF.

This clone came up a few times. This sequence joins TRBV27 and TRBJ1-1; tentatively, D is TRBD1 (6 bases). Trimming removed 0 bases from V and 3 bases from J, with 8 bases in between. Germline assignment: CDR1 MNHEY and CDR2 SMNVEV (reference sequence). This CDR3 contains 14 residues. The CDR3, as DNA: TGTGCCAGCAGTTTATCTTACAGGGACACTGAAGCTTTCTTT. Translation: CASSLSYRDTEAFF.

V usage is TRBV9 and J usage is TRBJ2-2; tentatively, D is TRBD2 (6 bases). CDR1 is SGDLS and CDR2 is YYNGEE in the germline V gene. V lost 3 bases and J lost 5, with 11 bases in between. This CDR3 spans 14 amino acids. The CDR3 protein is CASSARLVTGELFF. CDR3 sequence (DNA): TGTGCCAGCAGCGCCCGACTAGTTACCGGGGAGCTGTTTTTT.

About this clone itself: The same CDR3 arises from other DNA sequences in this sample as well. V is TRBV20-1 and J is TRBJ1-1; unclear D gene. Trimming stripped 3 bases from V and 1 base from J, with 3 bases between. The CDR3 has 11 amino acids. Germline V gene lookup returns CDR1 DFQATT and CDR2 SNEGSKA (reference sequence). The CDR3: CSASRNTEAFF. As DNA, the CDR3 is TGCAGTGCTAGTCGGAACACTGAAGCTTTCTTT.

This chain joins TRBV4-3 and TRBJ1-2, with 8 bases lining up with TRBD1. CDR1 and CDR2 from the germline V gene are LGHNA and YSLEER. The V and J ends lost 4 bases and 6 bases, in that order; junction bases with no gene match: 10. This CDR3 has 15 residues. CDR3 loop: CASSLSRTGRNGYTF. Written as DNA, the CDR3 is TGCGCCAGCAGCCTCTCGCGGACAGGGAGGAATGGCTACACCTTC.

CDR3 residues: CASSQLGAGYNEQFF. The CDR3 coding sequence is TGCGCCAGCAGCCAGTTGGGGGCGGGTTACAATGAGCAGTTCTTC. V usage is TRBV4-3 and J usage is TRBJ2-1, with D possibly being TRBD1 (6 bases). Germline V gives CDR1 LGHNA, CDR2 YSLEER. The CDR3 consists of 15 residues. Trimming left V 3 bases short and J 4 bases short, with 13 bases between.

The gene calls are TRBV6-1 and TRBJ1-2, with D possibly being TRBD1 (5 bases). The length of the CDR3 is 14 residues. The ends were cut back, 4 bases at V and 3 bases at J, with 12 bases in the middle. Germline CDR1 MNHNS, CDR2 SASEGT. The chain's CDR3 is CASSAAGQDYGYTF. CDR3 nucleotides: TGTGCCAGCAGTGCGGCAGGGCAGGACTATGGCTACACCTTC.

In the case of this clone: This probably arose from a read error, given a far larger clone one base away. The rearrangement uses TRBV15 and TRBJ1-1, with 8 bases aligning to TRBD1. Germline V gene sequence: CDR1 LNHNV, CDR2 YYDKDF (reference sequence). This CDR3 region has 16 residues. For the CDR3, the DNA is TGTGCCACCCGCAGAGGGACAGGATTCATGAACACTGAAGCTTTCTTT. This gives the protein CATRRGTGFMNTEAFF.

About this clone itself: A read error likely explains this, since a far larger clone differs by one base. V and J are TRBV27 and TRBJ2-2, with a tentative D call TRBD2 (5 bases). Germline values: CDR1 MNHEY, CDR2 SMNVEV (reference sequence). This CDR3 comprises 17 residues. Here the CDR3 DNA reads TGTGCCAGCAGTTCCCGGGGTGGGTTCGGGAACGCCGGGGAGCTGTTTTTT. Translation: CASSSRGGFGNAGELFF.

This clone was picked up a small number of times. The CDR3, as DNA: TGTGCCAGCAGCGAACTAGCGAACGCCTACAATGAGCAGTTCTTC. This gives the protein CASSELANAYNEQFF. This chain connects TRBV9 to TRBJ2-1, with TRBD2 matching over 7 bases. The CDR3 length is 15 residues. Germline CDR1 and CDR2: SGDLS and YYNGEE. The V and J ends lost 3 bases and 2 bases, in that order; junction bases with no gene match: 5.

Points on this clone: A much larger clone is a single base away; this may be a read error. The same CDR3 also results from other DNA sequences found in this sample. The CDR3 sequence is CASSQDPRGPYEQYF. In nucleotides, the CDR3 is TGCGCCAGCAGCCAAGATCCCAGAGGGCCCTACGAGCAGTACTTC. The chain uses TRBV4-3 and TRBJ2-7; tentatively, D is TRBD2 (5 bases). V lost 0 bases to trimming and J lost 2 bases, with 11 bases between them. The CDR3 runs 15 residues. Germline V lookup: CDR1 LGHNA, CDR2 YSLEER.

The chain has TRBV27 and TRBJ1-5; D remains unclear. The CDR3 extends over 15 amino acids. Germline-derived CDR1 and CDR2 are MNHEY and SMNVEV (reference sequence). V shed 4 bases and J shed 1 base, with 11 bases lying between them. The CDR3: CASSSDGGSNQPQHF. CDR3 nucleotides: TGTGCCAGCAGTTCGGACGGTGGGAGCAATCAGCCCCAGCATTTT.

This clone has more than one count but fewer than ten. The junction does not match germline at one end; this may be a read error. The chain links TRBV30 to TRBJ2-7, with TRBD2 identical over 7 bases. The germline CDR1 and CDR2 sequences are GTSNPN and SVGIG (reference sequence). The CDR3 spans 12 residues. The CDR3 nucleotides are TGTGCCTGGAGTAATAGCGGGTACGTGCAGTACTTC. Protein product: CAWSNSGYVQYF.

This clone was detected a few times. The genes are TRBV6-5 and TRBJ1-2, with D maybe TRBD1 (5 bases). The CDR3 is 15 residues long. CDR1 and CDR2 (germline): MNHEY, SVGAGI. Trimming took off 0 bases at V and 4 bases at J, with 12 bases between the two ends. CDR3 sequence reads: CASSYSIGGSYGYTF. The CDR3 DNA follows: TGTGCCAGCAGTTACTCTATTGGGGGAAGCTATGGCTACACCTTC.

The chain employs TRBV5-4 and TRBJ2-1; TRBD1 or TRBD2 may be the D gene (5 bases each). The CDR3 runs 15 residues. CDR1 and CDR2 from the germline V gene are SGHNT and YYREEE (reference sequence). Trimming removed 2 bases at V and 0 bases at J, with 9 bases between. The CDR3: CASSFGGPSYNEQFF. In DNA form, the CDR3 reads TGTGCCAGCAGCTTTGGGGGACCCTCCTACAATGAGCAGTTCTTC.

The V gene is TRBV7-2, the J gene TRBJ2-5; no clear D gene. The CDR3 loop spans 12 amino acids. V lost 2 bases to trimming and J lost 5 bases, with 6 bases between them. Looked up from germline, CDR1 is SGHTA and CDR2 is FQGNSA. DNA of the CDR3: TGTGCCAGCAGCTTAATAGAGGAGACCCAGTACTTC. Translation: CASSLIEETQYF.

The V call is TRBV6-1, the J call TRBJ2-7; tentative D call: TRBD1 (6 bases). CDR3 length: 15 amino acids. Between the trimmed V and J ends, which lost 2 bases and 0 bases, there was a span of 11 bases. Germline CDR1 MNHNS, CDR2 SASEGT. The CDR3 bases are TGTGCCAGCAGTGAAAGCTGGACAGTCTCCTACGAGCAGTACTTC. This encodes CASSESWTVSYEQYF.

This clone was picked up a small number of times. The chain couples TRBV9 to TRBJ1-1; no reliable D call. Between the trimmed V and J ends, which lost 0 bases and 4 bases, there was a span of 13 bases. The CDR3 has 15 residues. Germline V gene lookup returns CDR1 SGDLS and CDR2 YYNGEE. DNA of the CDR3: TGTGCCAGCAGCGTAGAATGGGAACTGGCCACTGAAGCTTTCTTT. Translated, it gives CASSVEWELATEAFF.

The rearrangement uses TRBV7-9 and TRBJ1-2; D remains ambiguous. The CDR3 length is 13 residues. CDR1 is SEHNR, CDR2 FQNEAQ, per germline (reference sequence). V was clipped by 5 bases and J by 4 bases, with 11 bases between them. The CDR3 protein is CASSPAGIYGYTF. CDR3 nucleotide sequence: TGTGCCAGCAGCCCCGCCGGCATCTATGGCTACACCTTC.

The V and J genes are TRBV28 and TRBJ2-7; no clear D. Matching the DNA end better, TRBJ2-1 makes the J call doubtful. Germline V gives CDR1 MDHEN, CDR2 SYDVKM. The CDR3 length is 15 residues. DNA of the CDR3: TGTGCCAGCAGTGCTCCCGCCCGCTCCTACAATGAGCAGTTCTTC. This gives the protein CASSAPARSYNEQFF.

J is TRBJ2-7 and V is TRBV9; tentative D call: TRBD2 (6 bases). The V and J ends lost 0 bases and 3 bases respectively, with 13 bases between them. The CDR3 contains 15 residues. Germline V gives CDR1 SGDLS, CDR2 YYNGEE. The chain's CDR3 is CASSVATGVRYEQYF. Written as DNA, the CDR3 is TGTGCCAGCAGCGTAGCTACGGGAGTCCGCTACGAGCAGTACTTC.

The V call is TRBV28, the J call TRBJ1-5; D remains ambiguous. CDR3 length: 15 amino acids. V was pared by 0 bases and J by 0 bases, with 6 bases between. Germline CDR1 reads MDHEN; CDR2 reads SYDVKM. CDR3 coding DNA: TGTGCCAGCAGTTTATGGCAAGATAGCAATCAGCCCCAGCATTTT. As protein: CASSLWQDSNQPQHF.

The chain links TRBV5-1 to TRBJ1-2; D remains ambiguous. V lost 4 bases, J lost 2 bases, and 9 bases lay in between. In germline, CDR1 is SGHRS, CDR2 YFSETQ. This CDR3 is 13 amino acids long. The CDR3 protein is CASSLGENYGYTF. CDR3 bases: TGCGCCAGCAGCCTTGGCGAGAACTATGGCTACACCTTC.

On this clone: This may be a read error: a much more frequent sequence differs by one nucleotide. Other DNA sequences within the sample encode an identical CDR3. The chain joins TRBV6-5 to TRBJ2-6; D perhaps matches TRBD2 (5 bases). Per the germline V gene, CDR1 is MNHEY and CDR2 is SVGAGI. This CDR3 is built from 15 residues. CDR3 sequence (DNA): TGTGCAAGCAGTGGACTGGGCTCTGGGGCCAACGTCCTGACTTTC. The encoded protein is CASSGLGSGANVLTF.

The chain combines TRBV10-3 with TRBJ1-5; 8 bases fit TRBD1. The V gene end was trimmed by 6 bases and the J gene end by 5 bases; junction bases not matched to a gene: 3. This CDR3 contains 13 residues. Looked up from germline, CDR1 is ENHRY and CDR2 is SYGVKD. The CDR3 sequence: CAIRQTGDQPQHF. The CDR3 coding sequence is TGTGCCATCAGGCAGACAGGGGATCAGCCCCAGCATTTT.

This clone was picked up many times. This sample includes further DNA sequences coding for the same CDR3. The chain has TRBV7-2 and TRBJ2-1, with D perhaps matching TRBD2 (6 bases). There are 15 residues in the CDR3. V shed 6 bases and J shed 4 bases, with 16 bases lying between them. Looked up from germline, CDR1 is SGHTA and CDR2 is FQGNSA. CDR3 bases: TGTGCCAGCAGACTTACCGGGACTTCTTACAATGAGCAGTTCTTC. Translated, it gives CASRLTGTSYNEQFF.